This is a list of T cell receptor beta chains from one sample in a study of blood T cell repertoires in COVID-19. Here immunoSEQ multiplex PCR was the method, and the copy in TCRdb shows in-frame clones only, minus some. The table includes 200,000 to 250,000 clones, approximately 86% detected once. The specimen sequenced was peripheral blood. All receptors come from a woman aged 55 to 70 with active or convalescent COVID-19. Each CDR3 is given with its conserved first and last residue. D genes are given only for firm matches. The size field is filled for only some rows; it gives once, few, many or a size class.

cdr3_aa: CASSQLGPITEAFF
cdr3_nt: TGCGCCAGCAGCCAATTGGGCCCGATCACTGAAGCTTTCTTT
j_call: TRBJ1-1
cdr3_length: 14
clone_size: NA
d_call: NA
v_call: TRBV5-1

cdr3_aa: CASSVGGSNTGELFF
cdr3_nt: TGTGCCAGCAGCGTAGGAGGGTCGAACACCGGGGAGCTGTTTTTT
j_call: TRBJ2-2
cdr3_length: 15
clone_size: once
d_call: NA
v_call: TRBV9

cdr3_aa: CSGRGSTAEQYF
cdr3_nt: TGCAGCGGGCGGGGCTCTACGGCCGAGCAGTACTTC
j_call: TRBJ2-7
cdr3_length: 12
clone_size: NA
d_call: NA
v_call: TRBV29-1

cdr3_aa: CASSIDQGARNQPQHF
cdr3_nt: TGTGCCAGTAGTATAGATCAGGGGGCCCGCAATCAGCCCCAGCATTTT
j_call: TRBJ1-5
cdr3_length: 16
clone_size: NA
d_call: TRBD1
v_call: TRBV19

cdr3_aa: CASTVDRDYGYTF
cdr3_nt: TGTGCCAGCACGGTTGACAGGGACTATGGCTACACCTTC
j_call: TRBJ1-2
cdr3_length: 13
clone_size: NA
d_call: TRBD1
v_call: TRBV28

cdr3_aa: CATLYAEAFF
cdr3_nt: TGTGCCACACTTTATGCTGAAGCTTTCTTT
j_call: TRBJ1-1
cdr3_length: 10
clone_size: NA
d_call: NA
v_call: TRBV28

cdr3_aa: CASSLTPQPSQGYGQPQHF
cdr3_nt: TGTGCCAGCAGCTTAACCCCTCAGCCCTCACAGGGTTACGGCCAGCCCCAGCATTTT
j_call: TRBJ1-5
cdr3_length: 19
clone_size: few
d_call: NA
v_call: TRBV7-9

cdr3_aa: CASSSQGEAFF
cdr3_nt: TGCGCCAGCAGCTCCCAGGGCGAAGCTTTCTTT
j_call: TRBJ1-1
cdr3_length: 11
clone_size: NA
d_call: NA
v_call: TRBV5-1

cdr3_aa: CSARDNTDTQYF
cdr3_nt: TGCAGCGCCCGGGACAATACAGATACGCAGTATTTT
j_call: TRBJ2-3
cdr3_length: 12
clone_size: NA
d_call: NA
v_call: TRBV29-1

cdr3_aa: CARSSRTTGLAGGEISTDTQYF
cdr3_nt: TGTGCCAGAAGCTCCCGAACTACAGGACTAGCGGGAGGGGAAATTTCCACAGATACGCAGTATTTT
j_call: TRBJ2-3
cdr3_length: 22
clone_size: NA
d_call: TRBD2
v_call: TRBV5-3

cdr3_aa: CASSLAGTDYGYTF
cdr3_nt: TGTGCCAGCAGCTTAGCCGGGACAGACTATGGCTACACCTTC
j_call: TRBJ1-2
cdr3_length: 14
clone_size: NA
d_call: TRBD1
v_call: TRBV7-6

cdr3_aa: CASSQNRVWASYEQYF
cdr3_nt: TGTGCCAGCAGCCAGAACAGGGTCTGGGCCTCCTACGAGCAGTACTTC
j_call: TRBJ2-7
cdr3_length: 16
clone_size: NA
d_call: NA
v_call: TRBV14

cdr3_aa: CASSLRGPGNYGYTF
cdr3_nt: TGTGCCAGCAGCTTGAGAGGTCCAGGGAACTATGGCTACACCTTC
j_call: TRBJ1-2
cdr3_length: 15
clone_size: NA
d_call: NA
v_call: TRBV5-5

cdr3_aa: CASSSRETQYF
cdr3_nt: TGCGCCAGCAGCTCGCGGGAGACCCAGTACTTC
j_call: TRBJ2-5
cdr3_length: 11
clone_size: once
d_call: NA
v_call: TRBV5-1

cdr3_aa: CASSLEGTKNEKLFF
cdr3_nt: TGCGCCAGCAGCTTGGAAGGGACAAAGAATGAAAAACTGTTTTTT
j_call: TRBJ1-4
cdr3_length: 15
clone_size: NA
d_call: NA
v_call: TRBV5-1

cdr3_aa: CASSLGNQGNEKLFF
cdr3_nt: TGTGCCAGCAGCCTCGGGAACCAGGGGAATGAAAAACTGTTTTTT
j_call: TRBJ1-4
cdr3_length: 15
clone_size: NA
d_call: NA
v_call: TRBV11-3

cdr3_aa: CSVGVAMTSGGTQYF
cdr3_nt: TGCAGCGTTGGGGTCGCCATGACTAGCGGGGGAACGCAGTATTTT
j_call: TRBJ2-3
cdr3_length: 15
clone_size: many
d_call: TRBD2
v_call: TRBV29-1

cdr3_aa: CATSRAGTGGNYGYTF
cdr3_nt: TGTGCCACCAGCAGAGCCGGGACAGGGGGGAACTATGGCTACACCTTC
j_call: TRBJ1-2
cdr3_length: 16
clone_size: NA
d_call: TRBD1
v_call: TRBV15